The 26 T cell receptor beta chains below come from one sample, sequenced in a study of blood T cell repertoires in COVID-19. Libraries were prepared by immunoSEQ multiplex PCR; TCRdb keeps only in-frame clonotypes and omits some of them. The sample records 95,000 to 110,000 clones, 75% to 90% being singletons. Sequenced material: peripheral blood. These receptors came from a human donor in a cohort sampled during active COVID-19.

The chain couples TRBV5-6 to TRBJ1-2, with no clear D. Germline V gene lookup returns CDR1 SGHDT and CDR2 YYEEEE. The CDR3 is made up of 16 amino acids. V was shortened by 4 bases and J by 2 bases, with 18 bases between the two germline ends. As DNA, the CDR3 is TGTGCCAGCAGCGGATCATTGGGGAGGGTCAACTATGGCTACACCTTC. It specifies CASSGSLGRVNYGYTF.

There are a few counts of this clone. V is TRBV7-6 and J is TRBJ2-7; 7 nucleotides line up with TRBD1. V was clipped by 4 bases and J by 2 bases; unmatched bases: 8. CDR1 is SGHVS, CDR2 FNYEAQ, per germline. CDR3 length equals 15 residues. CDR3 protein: CASSSDRDRTYEQYF. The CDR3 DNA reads TGTGCCAGCAGCTCGGACCGGGACAGAACCTACGAGCAGTACTTC.

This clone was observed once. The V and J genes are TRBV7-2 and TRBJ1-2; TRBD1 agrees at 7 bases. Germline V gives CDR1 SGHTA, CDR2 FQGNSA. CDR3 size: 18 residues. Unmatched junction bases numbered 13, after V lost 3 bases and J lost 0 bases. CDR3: CASSLGRGIILANYGYTF. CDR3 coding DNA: TGTGCCAGCAGCTTGGGCAGGGGGATTATTTTAGCTAACTATGGCTACACCTTC.

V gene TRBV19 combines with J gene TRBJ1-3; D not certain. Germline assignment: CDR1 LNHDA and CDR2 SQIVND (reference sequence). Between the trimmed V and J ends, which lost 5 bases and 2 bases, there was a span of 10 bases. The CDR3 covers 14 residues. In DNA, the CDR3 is TGTGCCAGTAGTTTAGGAGGTGCTGGAAACACCATATATTTT. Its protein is CASSLGGAGNTIYF.

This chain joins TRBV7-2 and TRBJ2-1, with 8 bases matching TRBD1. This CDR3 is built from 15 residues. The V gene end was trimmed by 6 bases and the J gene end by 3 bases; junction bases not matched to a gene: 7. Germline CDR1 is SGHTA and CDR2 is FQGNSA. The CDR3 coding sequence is TGTGCCAGCAGTCGCGGACAGGGTTTCTACAATGAGCAGTTCTTC. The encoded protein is CASSRGQGFYNEQFF.

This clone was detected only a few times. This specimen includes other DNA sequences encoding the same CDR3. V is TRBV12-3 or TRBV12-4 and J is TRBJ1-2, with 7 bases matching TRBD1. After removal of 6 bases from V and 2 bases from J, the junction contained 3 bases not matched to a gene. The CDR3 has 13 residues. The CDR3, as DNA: TGTGCCAGCAGCCCGACAGGGAACTATGGCTACACCTTC. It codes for CASSPTGNYGYTF.

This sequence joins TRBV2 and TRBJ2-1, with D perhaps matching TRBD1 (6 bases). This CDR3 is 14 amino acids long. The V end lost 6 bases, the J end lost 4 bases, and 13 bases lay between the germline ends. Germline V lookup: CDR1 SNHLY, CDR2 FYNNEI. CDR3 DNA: TGTGCCAGCAGCCGACAGGTGGGGTACAATGAGCAGTTCTTC. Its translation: CASSRQVGYNEQFF.

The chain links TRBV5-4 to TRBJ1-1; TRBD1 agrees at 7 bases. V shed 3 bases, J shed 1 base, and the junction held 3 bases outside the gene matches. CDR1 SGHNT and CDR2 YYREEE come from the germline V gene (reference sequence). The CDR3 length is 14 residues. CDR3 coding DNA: TGTGCCAGCAGCTCGCAGGGGGAGAACACTGAAGCTTTCTTT. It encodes CASSSQGENTEAFF.

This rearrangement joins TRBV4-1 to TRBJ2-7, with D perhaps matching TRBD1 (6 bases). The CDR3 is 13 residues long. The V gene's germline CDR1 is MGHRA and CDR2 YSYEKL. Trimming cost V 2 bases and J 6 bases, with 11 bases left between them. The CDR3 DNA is TGCGCCAGCAGCCAACCAGGACAGTTCGAGCAGTACTTC. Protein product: CASSQPGQFEQYF.

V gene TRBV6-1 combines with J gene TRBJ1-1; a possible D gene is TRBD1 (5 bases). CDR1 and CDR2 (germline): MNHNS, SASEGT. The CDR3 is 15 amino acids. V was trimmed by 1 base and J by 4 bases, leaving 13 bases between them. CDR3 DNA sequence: TGTGCCAGCAGTGAAGGAGGAGCGGGGGTCACTGAAGCTTTCTTT. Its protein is CASSEGGAGVTEAFF.

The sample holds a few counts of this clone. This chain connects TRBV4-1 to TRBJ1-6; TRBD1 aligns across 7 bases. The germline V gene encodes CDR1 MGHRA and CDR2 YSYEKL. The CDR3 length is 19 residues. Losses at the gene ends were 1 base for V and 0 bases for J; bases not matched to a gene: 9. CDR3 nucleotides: TGCGCCAGCAGCCAAGTTGGGGGACAGAGGAGCTCCTATAATTCACCCCTCCACTTT. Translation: CASSQVGGQRSSYNSPLHF.

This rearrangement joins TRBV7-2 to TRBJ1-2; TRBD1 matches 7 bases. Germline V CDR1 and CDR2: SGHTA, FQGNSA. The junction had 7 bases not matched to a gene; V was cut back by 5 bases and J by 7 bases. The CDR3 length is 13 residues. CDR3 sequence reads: CASSRDRASGYTF. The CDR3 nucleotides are TGTGCCAGCAGCCGTGACAGGGCGAGTGGCTACACCTTC.

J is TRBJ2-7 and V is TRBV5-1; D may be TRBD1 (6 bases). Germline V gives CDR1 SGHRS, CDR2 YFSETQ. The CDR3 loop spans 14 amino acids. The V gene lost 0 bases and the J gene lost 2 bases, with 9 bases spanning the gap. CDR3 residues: CASSLVQGPYEQYF. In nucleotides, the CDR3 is TGCGCCAGCAGCTTGGTACAGGGCCCCTACGAGCAGTACTTC.

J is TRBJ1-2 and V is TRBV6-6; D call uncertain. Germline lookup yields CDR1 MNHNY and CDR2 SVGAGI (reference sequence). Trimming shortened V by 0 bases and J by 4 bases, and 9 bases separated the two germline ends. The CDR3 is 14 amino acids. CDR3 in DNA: TGTGCCAGCAGTTACTCCCAGGTTTCCTATGGCTACACCTTC. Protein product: CASSYSQVSYGYTF.

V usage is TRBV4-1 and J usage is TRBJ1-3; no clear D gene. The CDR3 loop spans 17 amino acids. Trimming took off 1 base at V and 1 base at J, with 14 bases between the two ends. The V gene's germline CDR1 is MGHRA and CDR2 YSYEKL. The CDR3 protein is CASSQVTTAGSGNTIYF. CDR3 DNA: TGCGCCAGCAGCCAAGTCACAACAGCGGGGTCTGGAAACACCATATATTTT.

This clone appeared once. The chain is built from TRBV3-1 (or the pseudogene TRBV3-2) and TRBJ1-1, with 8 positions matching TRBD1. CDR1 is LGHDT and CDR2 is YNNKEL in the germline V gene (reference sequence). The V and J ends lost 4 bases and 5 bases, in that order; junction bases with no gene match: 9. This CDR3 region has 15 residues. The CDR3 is CASSPPDREGTEAFF. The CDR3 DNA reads TGTGCCAGCAGCCCCCCGGACAGGGAAGGTACTGAAGCTTTCTTT.

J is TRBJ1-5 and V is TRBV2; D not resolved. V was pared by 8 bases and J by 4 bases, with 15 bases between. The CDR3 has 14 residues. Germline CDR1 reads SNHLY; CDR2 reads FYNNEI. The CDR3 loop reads CASGETSQNQPQHF. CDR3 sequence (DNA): TGTGCCAGCGGGGAGACAAGCCAAAATCAGCCCCAGCATTTT.

CDR3 nucleotides: TGTGCCACCCTAGCGGGGGACGAGAACATTCAGTACTTC. Translating gives CATLAGDENIQYF. The chain employs TRBV28 and TRBJ2-4; 10 bases agree with TRBD2. The ends lost 10 bases at V and 7 bases at J; junction bases unmatched: 7. CDR3 size: 13 residues. Germline V gene data show CDR1 as MDHEN and CDR2 as SYDVKM.

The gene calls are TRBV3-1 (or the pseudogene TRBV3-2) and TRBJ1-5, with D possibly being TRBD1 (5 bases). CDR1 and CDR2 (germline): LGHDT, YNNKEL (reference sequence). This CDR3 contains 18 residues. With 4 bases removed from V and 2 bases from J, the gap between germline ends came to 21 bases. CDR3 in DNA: TGTGCCAGCAGCCCCCGTTGGGGCGGCTCAAACGGCAATCAGCCCCAGCATTTT. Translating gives CASSPRWGGSNGNQPQHF.

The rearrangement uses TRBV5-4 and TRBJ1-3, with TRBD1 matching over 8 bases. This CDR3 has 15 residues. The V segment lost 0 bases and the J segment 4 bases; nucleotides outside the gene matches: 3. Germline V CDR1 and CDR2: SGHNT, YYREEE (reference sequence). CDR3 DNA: TGTGCCAGCAGCTTGGGAAGGACAGGGGGAAACACCATATATTTT. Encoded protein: CASSLGRTGGNTIYF. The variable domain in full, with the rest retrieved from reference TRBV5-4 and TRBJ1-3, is ETGVTQSPTHLIKTRGQQVTLRCSSQSGHNTVSWYQQALGQGPQFIFQYYREEENGRGNFPPRFSGLQFPNYSSELNVNALELDDSALYLCASSLGRTGGNTIYFGEGSWLTVV.

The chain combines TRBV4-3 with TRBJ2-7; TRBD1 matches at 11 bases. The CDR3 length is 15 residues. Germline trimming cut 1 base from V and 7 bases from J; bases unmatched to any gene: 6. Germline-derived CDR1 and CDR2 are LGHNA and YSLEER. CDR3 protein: CASSQGTGGAGEQYF. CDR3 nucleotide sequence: TGCGCCAGCAGCCAAGGGACAGGGGGCGCGGGGGAGCAGTACTTC.

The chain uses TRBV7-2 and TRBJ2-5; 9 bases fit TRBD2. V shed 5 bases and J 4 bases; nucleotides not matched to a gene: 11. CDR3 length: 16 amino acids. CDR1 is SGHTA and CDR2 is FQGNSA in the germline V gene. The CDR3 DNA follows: TGTGCCAGCAGCCTACGCCGAGGAGCGGGGGGAGAGACCCAGTACTTC. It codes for CASSLRRGAGGETQYF.

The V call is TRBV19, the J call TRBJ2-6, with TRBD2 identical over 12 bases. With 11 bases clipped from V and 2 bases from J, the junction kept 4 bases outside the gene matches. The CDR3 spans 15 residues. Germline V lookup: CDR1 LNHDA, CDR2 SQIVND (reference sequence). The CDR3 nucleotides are TGTGCCTCTAGCGGGGGGGCGGCTGGGGCCAACGTCCTGACTTTC. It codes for CASSGGAAGANVLTF.

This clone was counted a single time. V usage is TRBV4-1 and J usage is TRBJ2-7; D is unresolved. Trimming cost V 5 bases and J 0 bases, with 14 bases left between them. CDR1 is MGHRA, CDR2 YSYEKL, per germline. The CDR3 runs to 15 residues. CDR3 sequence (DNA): TGCGCCAGCAGCATCGAGTCGCGGAGCTCCTACGAGCAGTACTTC. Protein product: CASSIESRSSYEQYF.

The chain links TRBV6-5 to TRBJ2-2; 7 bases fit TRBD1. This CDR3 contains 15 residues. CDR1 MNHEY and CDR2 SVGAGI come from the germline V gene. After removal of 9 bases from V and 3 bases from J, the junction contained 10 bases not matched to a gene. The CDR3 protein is CASNRQGRDTGELFF. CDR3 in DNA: TGTGCCAGTAATCGACAGGGTCGGGACACCGGGGAGCTGTTTTTT.

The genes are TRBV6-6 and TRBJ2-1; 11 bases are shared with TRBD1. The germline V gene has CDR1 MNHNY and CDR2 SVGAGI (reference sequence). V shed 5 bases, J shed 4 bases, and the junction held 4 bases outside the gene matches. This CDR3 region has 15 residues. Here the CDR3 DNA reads TGTGCCAGCAGTCACGGACAGGGGGCTTACAATGAGCAGTTCTTC. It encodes CASSHGQGAYNEQFF.